A single sample gave rise to the 31 T cell receptor beta chains below, sequenced in a study of CD8+ T cells in alopecia areata. The treatment denotes: oral pan-JAK inhibitor, 5-10 mg twice daily. Extracted from the samples, RNA was reverse transcribed into cDNA to serve as the sequencing template. Profiling relied on immunoSEQ multiplex PCR, and the TCRdb table lists in-frame clones only, not all of them. The repertoire holds about 190,000 clones, with 60% as singletons. The input for sequencing was CD4+ T cells sorted from blood, taken at week 24, from a patient treated with tofacitinib. These receptors were collected from a human donor with alopecia areata.

This clone came up a few times. This rearrangement joins TRBV6-5 to TRBJ2-1; TRBD2 matches at 7 bases. CDR1 is MNHEY and CDR2 is SVGAGI in the germline V gene. V lost 0 bases to trimming and J lost 5 bases; unmatched junction nucleotides: 4. The length of the CDR3 is 15 residues. CDR3 nucleotides: TGTGCCAGCAGTTACTCTAGCGGGCGGAACAATGAGCAGTTCTTC. Translation gives CASSYSSGRNNEQFF.

The J gene is TRBJ1-1, the V gene TRBV30; no reliable D call. The CDR3 spans 14 residues. Germline loops: CDR1 GTSNPN, CDR2 SVGIG (reference sequence). Trimming took off 0 bases at V and 1 base at J, with 9 bases between the two ends. The CDR3: CAWSVQLRNTEAFF. CDR3 DNA: TGTGCCTGGAGTGTACAGTTAAGGAACACTGAAGCTTTCTTT.

The chain has TRBV27 and TRBJ1-5; weak D call: TRBD1 (5 bases). CDR1 is MNHEY, CDR2 SMNVEV, per germline (reference sequence). Trimming pared 3 bases from V and 4 bases from J, leaving 7 bases between. The CDR3 sequence is 13 residues long. DNA of the CDR3: TGTGCCAGCAGTTTTGGGGGGAATCAGCCCCAGCATTTT. This sequence encodes CASSFGGNQPQHF.

The J gene is TRBJ1-5, the V gene TRBV19, with D hard to call. Trimming cost V 7 bases and J 6 bases, with 16 bases left between them. From germline, CDR1 is LNHDA and CDR2 SQIVND (reference sequence). The CDR3 extends over 14 amino acids. Here the CDR3 reads CASTTQAAGQPQHF. The DNA of the CDR3 is TGTGCCAGTACCACCCAGGCTGCGGGTCAGCCCCAGCATTTT.

This clone was seen once. The chain is built from TRBV2 and TRBJ2-1; TRBD2 aligns across 11 bases. CDR1 is SNHLY, CDR2 FYNNEI, per germline. The CDR3 contains 15 residues. The V segment lost 6 bases and the J segment 1 base; nucleotides outside the gene matches: 2. CDR3 in amino acids: CASSRTSGSYNEQFF. The CDR3 bases are TGTGCCAGCAGCAGGACTAGCGGGTCCTACAATGAGCAGTTCTTC.

The V call is TRBV25-1, the J call TRBJ1-5; 10 bases agree with TRBD1. CDR1 and CDR2 from the germline V gene are MGHDK and SYGVNS. V gave up 3 bases and J gave up 5 bases; unmatched junction bases: 1. CDR3 size: 14 residues. The CDR3: CASSETGGDQPQHF. CDR3 DNA sequence: TGTGCCAGCAGTGAGACAGGGGGCGATCAGCCCCAGCATTTT.

In its sample, this clone was seen a few times. V and J are TRBV29-1 and TRBJ2-7; D call uncertain. With 4 bases removed from V and 0 bases from J, the gap between germline ends came to 7 bases. The CDR3 covers 12 residues. Germline values: CDR1 SQVTM, CDR2 ANQGSEA. The CDR3: CSVAKSSYEQYF. In nucleotides, the CDR3 is TGCAGCGTTGCCAAGAGCTCCTACGAGCAGTACTTC.

This chain connects TRBV25-1 to TRBJ1-2, with unresolved D. The ends were cut back, 2 bases at V and 2 bases at J, with 9 bases in the middle. Germline V gene data show CDR1 as MGHDK and CDR2 as SYGVNS. The CDR3 runs 14 residues. DNA for the CDR3: TGTGCCAGCAGTGAAACGGGCAGGAACTATGGCTACACCTTC. Its translation is CASSETGRNYGYTF.

The CDR3 is CASSLGNSGNTIYF. The CDR3 DNA sequence: TGCGCCAGCAGCTTGGGAAACTCTGGAAACACCATATATTTT. V gene TRBV5-1 combines with J gene TRBJ1-3, with D unresolved. The CDR3 is 14 residues long. V was shortened by 0 bases and J by 0 bases, with 4 bases between the two germline ends. Germline V gene sequence: CDR1 SGHRS, CDR2 YFSETQ. Together with reference TRBV5-1 and TRBJ1-3, the CDR3 gives the full variable domain: KAGVTQTPRYLIKTRGQQVTLSCSPISGHRSVSWYQQTPGQGLQFLFEYFSETQRNKGNFPGRFSGRQFSNSRSEMNVSTLELGDSALYLCASSLGNSGNTIYFGEGSWLTVV.

The chain is built from TRBV11-1 and TRBJ2-2, with D tentatively TRBD2 (5 bases). The CDR3 consists of 16 residues. The V gene's germline CDR1 is SGHAT and CDR2 FQDESV (reference sequence). V shed 5 bases and J shed 3 bases, with 16 bases lying between them. The CDR3 nucleotides are TGTGCCAGCAGCCGCCGAGGGCTGGGGTACACCGGGGAGCTGTTTTTT. Translated, it gives CASSRRGLGYTGELFF.

In its sample, this clone was seen a few times. The chain carries TRBV5-6 and TRBJ2-5; D possibly corresponds to TRBD1 (6 bases). The CDR3 runs 14 residues. CDR1 and CDR2 (germline): SGHDT, YYEEEE. V was cut by 4 bases and J by 5 bases, with 15 bases left in between. The CDR3 reads CASSPQGRFETQYF. The CDR3, as DNA: TGTGCCAGCAGCCCCCAGGGGCGGTTTGAGACCCAGTACTTC.

This chain links TRBV29-1 with TRBJ1-1; a weak D match, TRBD1 (6 bases). Germline V gene sequence: CDR1 SQVTM, CDR2 ANQGSEA. The length of the CDR3 is 14 residues. Deletions cut 3 bases from V and 5 bases from J, with 16 bases between. The CDR3 nucleotides are TGCAGCGTTGACGTGAGACAGGAGATGACTGAAGCTTTCTTT. Protein: CSVDVRQEMTEAFF. Using reference TRBV29-1 and TRBJ1-1 for the parts outside the CDR3, the full variable domain is SAVISQKPSRDICQRGTSLTIQCQVDSQVTMMFWYRQQPGQSLTLIATANQGSEATYESGFVIDKFPISRPNLTFSTLTVSNMSPEDSSIYLCSVDVRQEMTEAFFGQGTRLTVV.

The genes are TRBV30 and TRBJ1-6; 7 bases map to TRBD1. From germline, CDR1 is GTSNPN and CDR2 SVGIG (reference sequence). The CDR3 contains 16 residues. The V gene end was trimmed by 3 bases and the J gene end by 8 bases; junction bases not matched to a gene: 13. The CDR3 bases are TGTGCCTGGAGAGGAACCGGGGACAGCAGGGATTCACCCCTCCACTTT. Protein product: CAWRGTGDSRDSPLHF.

This clone came up a few times. Distinct nucleotide sequences in the sample also encode this CDR3. This rearrangement joins TRBV5-1 to TRBJ1-5, with D unresolved. From germline, CDR1 is SGHRS and CDR2 YFSETQ. The CDR3 is made up of 13 amino acids. The germline V and J ends were trimmed by 1 base and 2 bases, with 4 bases remaining between them. CDR3 DNA sequence: TGCGCCAGCAGCTTGACGGGCAATCAGCCCCAGCATTTT. It codes for CASSLTGNQPQHF.

V gene TRBV5-1 combines with J gene TRBJ1-5; the match to TRBD1 covers 10 bases. Trimming removed 3 bases from V and 4 bases from J; junction bases left unmatched: 4. CDR3 size: 15 residues. Germline V CDR1 and CDR2: SGHRS, YFSETQ. The CDR3 DNA reads as TGCGCCAGCAGCTGGGGGACAGGGGAAAATCAGCCCCAGCATTTT. It translates to CASSWGTGENQPQHF.

This clone appeared a few times. The rearrangement uses TRBV29-1 and TRBJ2-4; tentatively, D is TRBD1 (5 bases). This CDR3 is built from 16 residues. The germline gives CDR1 SQVTM, CDR2 ANQGSEA. Trimming left V 1 base short and J 0 bases short, with 13 bases between. The DNA of the CDR3 is TGCAGCGTTGAAGGTTACCAGGGCATAGCCAAAAACATTCAGTACTTC. It translates to CSVEGYQGIAKNIQYF. Drawing the rest from reference TRBV29-1 and TRBJ2-4, the complete variable domain is SAVISQKPSRDICQRGTSLTIQCQVDSQVTMMFWYRQQPGQSLTLIATANQGSEATYESGFVIDKFPISRPNLTFSTLTVSNMSPEDSSIYLCSVEGYQGIAKNIQYFGAGTRLSVL.

This clone occurred a few times. The chain joins TRBV7-2 to TRBJ1-4; no firm D call. Germline-derived CDR1 and CDR2 are SGHTA and FQGNSA. Trimming removed 1 base from V and 7 bases from J, with 10 bases in between. The CDR3 runs to 14 residues. The CDR3 region has the DNA TGTGCCAGCAGCTTAGGGACGACTGGTGAAAAACTGTTTTTT. Its translation: CASSLGTTGEKLFF.

The chain links TRBV7-2 to TRBJ1-6; D gene ambiguous. This CDR3 has 14 amino acids. The germline CDR1 and CDR2 sequences are SGHTA and FQGNSA. The ends were cut back, 2 bases at V and 7 bases at J, with 9 bases in the middle. CDR3 nucleotides: TGTGCCAGCAGCTTAACGCGAGTGAATTCACCCCTCCACTTT. Translated: CASSLTRVNSPLHF.

V usage is TRBV30 and J usage is TRBJ1-1, with D perhaps matching TRBD1 (6 bases). The CDR3 extends over 13 amino acids. V was clipped by 0 bases and J by 6 bases, with 11 bases between them. Germline lookup yields CDR1 GTSNPN and CDR2 SVGIG (reference sequence). DNA for the CDR3: TGTGCCTGGAGTGTAGGGGGGCGTTCTGAAGCTTTCTTT. It is translated as CAWSVGGRSEAFF.

In its sample, this clone was seen once. The chain joins TRBV15 to TRBJ1-2; D is unclear. CDR3 length: 17 residues. The germline V and J ends were trimmed by 0 bases and 8 bases, with 22 bases remaining between them. The germline CDR1 and CDR2 sequences are LNHNV and YYDKDF (reference sequence). The CDR3 nucleotides read TGTGCCACCAGCAGAGATAAGGTCGGCGGAAGAAGGGTCGGCTACACCTTC. This translates into CATSRDKVGGRRVGYTF.

The J gene is TRBJ2-3, the V gene TRBV29-1, with a possible D match to TRBD2 (7 bases). Per the germline V gene, CDR1 is SQVTM and CDR2 is ANQGSEA. Between the trimmed V and J ends, which lost 8 bases and 5 bases, there was a span of 20 bases. This CDR3 contains 14 residues. CDR3 loop: CSTKGGVVLDTQYF. In DNA, the CDR3 is TGCAGCACCAAGGGGGGGGTGGTTTTAGATACGCAGTATTTT.

The chain combines TRBV29-1 with TRBJ1-2, with a possible D match to TRBD1 (6 bases). Trimming removed 7 bases from V and 4 bases from J, with 16 bases in between. Germline V lookup: CDR1 SQVTM, CDR2 ANQGSEA. This CDR3 is 13 amino acids long. The CDR3 spells CSAGAEGRYGYTF. In DNA, the CDR3 is TGCAGCGCGGGGGCAGAAGGGCGCTATGGCTACACCTTC.

This clone was recorded a few times. The rearrangement uses TRBV2 and TRBJ1-5, with 8 bases fitting TRBD1. Losses at the gene ends were 8 bases for V and 6 bases for J; bases not matched to a gene: 3. This CDR3 comprises 12 residues. Germline CDR1 reads SNHLY; CDR2 reads FYNNEI. The CDR3 region is CASDRGSQPQHF. CDR3 coding DNA: TGTGCCAGCGACAGGGGTAGTCAGCCCCAGCATTTT.

The chain joins TRBV5-6 to TRBJ1-1; 8 nucleotides agree with TRBD1. Germline trimming cut 0 bases from V and 10 bases from J; bases unmatched to any gene: 8. The CDR3 contains 14 residues. Germline CDR1 and CDR2: SGHDT and YYEEEE. CDR3 sequence (DNA): TGTGCCAGCAGCTTGGCCGGGACAGGTTCGGGAGCTTTCTTT. Protein: CASSLAGTGSGAFF.

The table lists this clone with a few counts. The V gene is TRBV11-3, the J gene TRBJ2-4; weak D call: TRBD1 (5 bases). V was trimmed by 5 bases and J by 0 bases, leaving 14 bases between them. This CDR3 is 16 amino acids long. Germline V lookup: CDR1 SGHNT, CDR2 YENEEA. The CDR3 nucleotides are TGTGCCAGCAGCCCAGCACAGGTTTTAGCCAAAAACATTCAGTACTTC. Translated, it gives CASSPAQVLAKNIQYF.

The chain carries TRBV14 and TRBJ1-2; D remains unclear. This CDR3 region has 13 residues. Germline V gene lookup returns CDR1 SGHDN and CDR2 FVKESK. Between the trimmed V and J ends, which lost 6 bases and 8 bases, there was a span of 16 bases. This CDR3 reads CASRPSSGRGYTF. As DNA, the CDR3 is TGTGCCAGCAGGCCAAGTTCGGGCAGGGGCTACACCTTC.

The rearrangement joins TRBV27 to TRBJ2-7, with 8 bases identical to TRBD1. The CDR3 is 15 amino acids. The germline V gene encodes CDR1 MNHEY and CDR2 SMNVEV (reference sequence). J was trimmed by 5 bases and V by 4 bases; bases with no gene match: 10. The CDR3 DNA is TGTGCCAGCAGTTCGTTAGCCAGGGGGCTAAACGAGCAGTACTTC. Translated: CASSSLARGLNEQYF.

The chain combines TRBV10-3 with TRBJ1-5; D unclear. Trimming took 3 bases from V and 6 from J, leaving 6 bases between them. There are 12 residues in the CDR3. The germline V gene encodes CDR1 ENHRY and CDR2 SYGVKD. The CDR3 here is CAISEVGQPQHF. The CDR3 DNA sequence: TGTGCCATCAGTGAAGTCGGTCAGCCCCAGCATTTT.

The rearrangement uses TRBV4-3 and TRBJ1-2; 7 nucleotides line up with TRBD1. Germline-derived CDR1 and CDR2 are LGHNA and YSLEER. J gave up 7 bases and V 0 bases, and 5 bases lay outside the gene matches. The CDR3 covers 14 residues. The CDR3 region has the DNA TGCGCCAGCAGCCAAGATCTACAGGGGATTGGCTACACCTTC. Encoded protein: CASSQDLQGIGYTF.

This clone was detected a few times. The chain combines TRBV4-3 with TRBJ1-2, with 8 bases identical to TRBD1. The length of the CDR3 is 15 residues. Germline V gives CDR1 LGHNA, CDR2 YSLEER. V gave up 1 base and J gave up 7 bases; unmatched junction bases: 8. CDR3 bases: TGCGCCAGCAGCCAAGCTGAAAGGACAGGGAGTGGCTACACCTTC. It specifies CASSQAERTGSGYTF.

This chain links TRBV5-4 with TRBJ2-3, with a weak D call TRBD2 (6 bases). V was pared by 6 bases and J by 4 bases, with 15 bases between. CDR1 SGHNT and CDR2 YYREEE come from the germline V gene (reference sequence). This CDR3 is 14 amino acids long. CDR3 DNA: TGTGCCAGCACGCAGGAAGGGAGGTCAGATACGCAGTATTTT. Translation gives CASTQEGRSDTQYF. Drawing the rest from reference TRBV5-4 and TRBJ2-3, the complete variable domain is ETGVTQSPTHLIKTRGQQVTLRCSSQSGHNTVSWYQQALGQGPQFIFQYYREEENGRGNFPPRFSGLQFPNYSSELNVNALELDDSALYLCASTQEGRSDTQYFGPGTRLTVL.